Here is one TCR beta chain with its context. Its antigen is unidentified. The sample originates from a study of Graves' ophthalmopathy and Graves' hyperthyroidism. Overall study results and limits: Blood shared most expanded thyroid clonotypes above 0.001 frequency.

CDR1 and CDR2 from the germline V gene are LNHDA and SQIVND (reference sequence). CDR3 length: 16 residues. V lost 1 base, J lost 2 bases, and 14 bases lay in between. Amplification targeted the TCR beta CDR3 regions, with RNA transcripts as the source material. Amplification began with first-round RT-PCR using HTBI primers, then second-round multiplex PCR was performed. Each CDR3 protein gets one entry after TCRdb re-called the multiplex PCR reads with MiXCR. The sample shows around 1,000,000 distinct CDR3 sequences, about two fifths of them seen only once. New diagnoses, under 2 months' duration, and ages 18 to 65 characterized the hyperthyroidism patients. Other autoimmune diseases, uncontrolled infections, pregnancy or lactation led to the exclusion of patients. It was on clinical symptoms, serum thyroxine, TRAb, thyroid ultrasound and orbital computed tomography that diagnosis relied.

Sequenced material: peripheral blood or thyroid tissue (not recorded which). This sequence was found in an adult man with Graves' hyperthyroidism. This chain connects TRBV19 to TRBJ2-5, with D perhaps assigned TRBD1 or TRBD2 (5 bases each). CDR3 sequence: CASSIGTGTHQETQYF. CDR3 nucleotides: TGTGCCAGTAGTATAGGGACCGGGACCCATCAAGAGACCCAGTACTTC. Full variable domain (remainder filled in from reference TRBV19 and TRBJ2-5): DGGITQSPKYLFRKEGQNVTLSCEQNLNHDAMYWYRQDPGQGLRLIYYSQIVNDFQKGDIAEGYSVSREKKESFPLTVTSAQKNPTAFYLCASSIGTGTHQETQYFGPGTRLLVL.